The 18 T cell receptor beta chains below come from one sample, sequenced in a study of T cell responses to AZD1222 COVID-19 vaccine. The protocol was immunoSEQ multiplex PCR, while the TCRdb copy is restricted to in-frame clones and leaves out a portion. Of about 120,000 clones in the sample, over 75% are singletons; the top ten hold less than 4%. The sequencing used peripheral blood, collected on day 0 of AZD1222 vaccination. The receptors derive from an adult in good health.

The V call is TRBV6-5, the J call TRBJ1-1; possibly TRBD1 for D (5 bases). The CDR3 totals 15 residues. CDR1 is MNHEY, CDR2 SVGAGI, per germline. Trimming pared 7 bases from V and 6 bases from J, leaving 21 bases between. The CDR3 DNA reads as TGTGCCAGCACCCGACGGAGGGGAACCGCAGCTGAAGCTTTCTTT. Translating it yields CASTRRRGTAAEAFF.

This clone was counted once. The chain recombines TRBV29-1 with TRBJ2-1; D call uncertain. Trimming pared 4 bases from V and 9 bases from J, leaving 10 bases between. Germline CDR1 and CDR2: SQVTM and ANQGSEA. This CDR3 has 11 amino acids. CDR3 DNA sequence: TGCAGCGTTGTAGGCAGGCTTGAGCAGTTCTTC. Translated: CSVVGRLEQFF.

Turning to this clone: A much larger clonotype is one base distant, so this may be a read error. Other DNA sequences in the same sample also yield this CDR3. This chain uses TRBV18 with TRBJ1-5; D is undetermined. V was trimmed by 0 bases and J by 6 bases, leaving 3 bases between them. The CDR3 spans 12 residues. Germline V gives CDR1 KGHSH, CDR2 LQKENI. The CDR3 sequence: CASSPPGQPQHF. For the CDR3, the DNA is TGTGCCAGCTCACCACCCGGTCAGCCCCAGCATTTT.

The V gene is TRBV3-1 (or the pseudogene TRBV3-2), the J gene TRBJ1-6; D may be TRBD1 (5 bases). V shed 4 bases and J shed 6 bases, with 10 bases lying between them. This CDR3 has 14 amino acids. Germline V gene sequence: CDR1 LGHDT, CDR2 YNNKEL (reference sequence). CDR3 in amino acids: CASSPRQSNSPLHF. DNA of the CDR3: TGTGCCAGCAGCCCCAGACAGAGTAATTCACCCCTCCACTTT.

The CDR3 loop is CASNRGGAGANVLTF. The CDR3 bases are TGTGCCAGCAACAGGGGTGGAGCTGGGGCCAACGTCCTGACTTTC. The rearrangement uses TRBV7-2 and TRBJ2-6; 7 positions match TRBD1. V shed 7 bases and J 2 bases; nucleotides not matched to a gene: 5. This CDR3 is built from 15 residues. CDR1 SGHTA and CDR2 FQGNSA come from the germline V gene.

This rearrangement joins TRBV29-1 to TRBJ2-7, with D hard to call. This CDR3 is 12 amino acids long. Germline CDR1 reads SQVTM; CDR2 reads ANQGSEA. The V end was cut by 4 bases, the J end by 7 bases, with 14 bases between. Here the CDR3 reads CSVVLPLGEQYF. CDR3 nucleotides: TGCAGCGTTGTTCTCCCGCTGGGGGAGCAGTACTTC.

This sequence joins TRBV7-9 and TRBJ1-2; 9 bases line up with TRBD1. CDR3 length equals 13 residues. V lost 5 bases, J lost 7 bases, and 5 bases stayed unmatched. Germline CDR1 and CDR2: SEHNR and FQNEAQ (reference sequence). The CDR3 sequence: CASSPQGASGYTF. CDR3 DNA sequence: TGTGCCAGCAGCCCACAGGGGGCATCTGGCTACACCTTC.

The rearrangement joins TRBV11-3 to TRBJ2-1; D is ambiguous. Trimming took off 0 bases at V and 5 bases at J, with 5 bases between the two ends. The CDR3 runs 13 residues. Germline CDR1 SGHNT, CDR2 YENEEA. In nucleotides, the CDR3 is TGTGCCAGCAGCTTAGAAGCAGACAATGAGCAGTTCTTC. Protein sequence: CASSLEADNEQFF.

The chain carries TRBV7-9 and TRBJ2-3; weak D call: TRBD2 (6 bases). Germline lookup yields CDR1 SEHNR and CDR2 FQNEAQ (reference sequence). The CDR3 sequence is 17 residues long. V shed 2 bases and J shed 10 bases, with 25 bases lying between them. The CDR3 region is CASSLSGASTHVWAQYF. CDR3 coding DNA: TGTGCCAGCAGCTTATCGGGAGCATCCACCCATGTTTGGGCGCAGTATTTT.

Regarding this clone: An end of the junction does not agree with germline; a read error may underlie this. The chain recombines TRBV7-7 with TRBJ2-5; TRBD1 matches at 7 bases. This CDR3 is 15 amino acids long. The germline V gene has CDR1 SSHAT and CDR2 FNYEAQ (reference sequence). The CDR3 sequence: CASSPQPGGGETQYF. The CDR3 DNA sequence: TGTGCTAGCAGCCCTCAACCAGGGGGTGGTGAGACCCAGTACTTC.

The chain has TRBV5-3 and TRBJ2-5; 7 bases align to TRBD2. TRBV5-3 has ORF status, its function being uncertain. The CDR3 contains 13 residues. V lost 5 bases, J lost 4 bases, and 5 bases stayed unmatched. DNA for the CDR3: TGTGCCAGAAGTTCCGGACTAGGAGAGACCCAGTACTTC. It yields the protein CARSSGLGETQYF.

The sample holds many counts of this clone. J is TRBJ2-5 and V is TRBV9; 12 positions agree with TRBD2. With V trimmed by 4 bases and J by 10 bases, 17 bases remained unmatched. The CDR3 is made up of 17 amino acids. CDR1 is SGDLS, CDR2 YYNGEE, per germline. For the CDR3, the DNA is TGTGCCAGCAGCCCCACCTGGGGGACTAGCGGGCCTCCGGGCCAGTACTTC. Protein sequence: CASSPTWGTSGPPGQYF.

In this sample, this clone turned up once. This chain uses TRBV7-6 with TRBJ1-2, with no clear D. Per the germline V gene, CDR1 is SGHVS and CDR2 is FNYEAQ. Trimming took off 0 bases at V and 1 base at J, with 21 bases between the two ends. The CDR3 contains 19 residues. The DNA for the CDR3 is TGTGCCAGCAGCTTAGCAGTAGTGGGCCCAACAACATTTAACTATGGCTACACCTTC. The encoded protein is CASSLAVVGPTTFNYGYTF.

J is TRBJ2-1 and V is TRBV9; 8 nucleotides match TRBD1. The CDR3 covers 15 residues. The germline V gene encodes CDR1 SGDLS and CDR2 YYNGEE. V trimming: 4 bases; J trimming: 10 bases; junction bases outside the gene matches: 13. CDR3 DNA sequence: TGTGCCAGCAGCCCCAGGCAGGGGGCGTTCCACGAGCAGTTCTTC. Translating gives CASSPRQGAFHEQFF.

In DNA, the CDR3 is TGTGCCAGCAAAACGTTAGCTAAGCATTTGACCTTC. It codes for CASKTLAKHLTF. The V and J genes are TRBV11-2 and TRBJ1-2; D gene ambiguous. Germline V gene lookup returns CDR1 SGHAT and CDR2 FQNNGV. The CDR3 loop spans 12 amino acids. The germline V and J ends were trimmed by 7 bases and 14 bases, with 20 bases remaining between them.

V and J are TRBV5-1 and TRBJ1-1; D remains ambiguous. V was shortened by 4 bases and J by 0 bases, with 10 bases between the two germline ends. Germline-derived CDR1 and CDR2 are SGHRS and YFSETQ. This CDR3 has 14 residues. Here the CDR3 DNA reads TGCGCCAGCAGCACCCGTCAACTGAACACTGAAGCTTTCTTT. Translating it yields CASSTRQLNTEAFF.

The sample holds one count of this clone. The chain couples TRBV2 to TRBJ2-5; maybe TRBD2 (5 bases). The CDR3 covers 13 residues. The V gene's germline CDR1 is SNHLY and CDR2 FYNNEI. Deletions cut 6 bases from V and 4 bases from J, with 12 bases between. Here the CDR3 reads CASSSDGLETQYF. CDR3 in DNA: TGTGCCAGCAGCTCCGACGGACTAGAGACCCAGTACTTC. The full variable domain, in which reference TRBV2 and TRBJ2-5 provide the parts outside the CDR3, is EPEVTQTPSHQVTQMGQEVILRCVPISNHLYFYWYRQILGQKVEFLVSFYNNEISEKSEIFDDQFSVERPDGSNFTLKIRSTKLEDSAMYFCASSSDGLETQYFGPGTRLLVL.

This chain links TRBV9 with TRBJ2-1, with D unresolved. This CDR3 is 14 amino acids long. Germline-derived CDR1 and CDR2 are SGDLS and YYNGEE. The V end lost 1 base, the J end lost 3 bases, and 8 bases lay between the germline ends. The CDR3 is CASSVHLDYNEQFF. For the CDR3, the DNA is TGTGCCAGCAGCGTACACCTAGACTACAATGAGCAGTTCTTC. Filled out from reference TRBV9 and TRBJ2-1, the complete variable domain reads DSGVTQTPKHLITATGQRVTLRCSPRSGDLSVYWYQQSLDQGLQFLIQYYNGEERAKGNILERFSAQQFPDLHSELNLSSLELGDSALYFCASSVHLDYNEQFFGPGTRLTVL.